The 5 T cell receptor beta chains below were found in one sample sequenced in a study of blood T cells in healthy people across ages (dated by TCRdb to 2013 to 2016). Library generation was performed with 5' RACE. Sequenced using an Illumina HiSeq 2500. A second roughly 6 to 12 cycle PCR used a sample-barcoded 5' primer and a J-beta primer mix. TCRdb trimmed the raw reads at Q25, called clones with MiXCR and kept productive beta chains. Records with the same CDR3 protein are collapsed into one entry carrying the most frequent genes and DNA. The sample records almost 800,000 distinct CDR3 sequences, 55% to 75% of which are singletons. 20% to 25% of the sample lies in the top ten. Sequenced sample: blood. The source of these receptors is a man under 40 in good health.

This clonotype came up a few times. The rearrangement uses TRBV11-2 and TRBJ1-2; 7 bases line up with TRBD1. J gave up 0 bases and V 6 bases, and 7 bases lay outside the gene matches. The CDR3 covers 15 residues. Germline CDR1 is SGHAT and CDR2 is FQNNGV. The CDR3 loop reads CASRKQGLANYGYTF. CDR3 nucleotide sequence: TGTGCCAGCAGGAAACAGGGGCTAGCTAACTATGGCTACACCTTC.

This sequence joins TRBV4-3 and TRBJ2-7, with no clear D. V dropped 0 bases and J dropped 2 bases, with 17 bases sitting between them. From germline, CDR1 is LGHNA and CDR2 YSLEER. The CDR3 runs 17 residues. CDR3 region: CASSQDFVPQAPYEQYF. The CDR3 DNA is TGCGCCAGCAGCCAAGACTTTGTCCCTCAGGCCCCCTACGAGCAGTACTTC.

This clonotype was seen a few times. The rearrangement uses TRBV29-1 and TRBJ2-4, with a weak D call TRBD1 (5 bases). Germline assignment: CDR1 SQVTM and CDR2 ANQGSEA. This CDR3 comprises 15 residues. V lost 2 bases to trimming and J lost 8 bases, with 19 bases between them. In DNA form, the CDR3 reads TGCAGCGTTGAACTGGAACAGGCGTCCGAAGACATTCAGTACTTC. Its translation is CSVELEQASEDIQYF.

To note about this clonotype: The junction shows a germline mismatch at one end, possibly a read error. The V gene is TRBV7-2, the J gene TRBJ1-1; D perhaps matches TRBD1 (5 bases). The CDR3 runs to 15 residues. Germline values: CDR1 SGHTA, CDR2 FQGNSA. The CDR3 DNA sequence: TGTGCCAGCAACTTAGTCGGGGCATTCAACACTGAAGCTTTCTTT. Protein product: CASNLVGAFNTEAFF.

The V and J genes are TRBV6-5 and TRBJ2-6; no definite D call. V was clipped by 5 bases and J by 0 bases, with 5 bases between them. There are 14 residues in the CDR3. Germline assignment: CDR1 MNHEY and CDR2 SVGAGI. CDR3 nucleotides: TGTGCCAGCAGTACCTCCTCTGGGGCCAACGTCCTGACTTTC. Translating gives CASSTSSGANVLTF.